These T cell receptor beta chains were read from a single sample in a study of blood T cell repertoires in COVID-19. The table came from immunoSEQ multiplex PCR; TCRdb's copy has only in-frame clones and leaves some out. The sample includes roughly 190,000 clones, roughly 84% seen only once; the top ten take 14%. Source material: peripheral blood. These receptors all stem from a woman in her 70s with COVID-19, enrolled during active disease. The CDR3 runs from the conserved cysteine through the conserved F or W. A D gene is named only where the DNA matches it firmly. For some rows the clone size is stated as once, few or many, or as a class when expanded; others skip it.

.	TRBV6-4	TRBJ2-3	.	CASPDIADTQYF	TGTGCCAGCCCGGACATAGCAGATACGCAGTATTTT
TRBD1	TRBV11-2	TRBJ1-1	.	CASSGGLQGTAEAFF	TGTGCCAGCAGCGGCGGCCTACAGGGGACGGCTGAAGCTTTCTTT
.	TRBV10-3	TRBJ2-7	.	CASWGGRSYEQYF	TGTGCCTCTTGGGGAGGTCGCTCCTACGAGCAGTACTTC
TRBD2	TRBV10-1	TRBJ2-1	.	CASSPSSGGAPNEQFF	TGCGCCAGCAGTCCCTCCAGCGGGGGGGCGCCCAATGAGCAGTTCTTC
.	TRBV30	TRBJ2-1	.	CAWSQDYNNEQFF	TGTGCCTGGAGTCAGGACTATAACAATGAGCAGTTCTTC
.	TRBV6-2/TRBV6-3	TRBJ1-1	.	CASSLAEGAEAFF	TGTGCCAGCAGCCTGGCGGAAGGGGCTGAAGCTTTCTTT
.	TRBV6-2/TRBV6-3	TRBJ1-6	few	CASSYGQIGSPLHF	TGTGCCAGCAGTTACGGGCAAATCGGTTCACCCCTCCACTTT
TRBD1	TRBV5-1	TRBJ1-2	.	CASSTDRNYYGYTF	TGCGCCAGCAGCACGGACAGGAACTACTATGGCTACACCTTC
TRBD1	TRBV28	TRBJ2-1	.	CASSSGTGDPAYNEQFF	TGTGCCAGCAGTTCCGGGACAGGGGACCCGGCGTACAATGAGCAGTTCTTC
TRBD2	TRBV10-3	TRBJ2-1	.	CAISEGRGNNEQFF	TGTGCCATCAGTGAGGGGCGGGGGAACAATGAGCAGTTCTTC
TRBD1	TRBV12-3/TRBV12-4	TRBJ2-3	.	CASSETGLGTQYF	TGTGCCAGCAGTGAGACAGGGTTAGGTACGCAGTATTTT
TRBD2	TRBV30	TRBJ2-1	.	CAWSVTRAAGSRNEQFF	TGTGCCTGGAGCGTTACCCGAGCAGCGGGATCCCGGAATGAGCAGTTCTTC
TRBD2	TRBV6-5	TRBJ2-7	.	CASSYRTSAYEQYF	TGTGCCAGCAGTTACCGGACTAGCGCTTACGAGCAGTACTTC
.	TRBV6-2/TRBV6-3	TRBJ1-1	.	CASSYNAHGEAFF	TGTGCCAGCAGTTACAACGCCCACGGGGAAGCTTTCTTT
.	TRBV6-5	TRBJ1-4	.	CASSHLLTLEKLFF	TGTGCCAGCAGTCACCTGCTGACTCTTGAAAAACTGTTTTTT
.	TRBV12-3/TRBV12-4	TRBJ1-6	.	CASSLGSGTPLHF	TGTGCCAGCAGTTTAGGCTCAGGAACACCCCTCCACTTT
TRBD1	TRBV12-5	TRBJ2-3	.	CASGLDRGPTQYF	TGTGCTAGTGGTTTGGACAGGGGGCCGACGCAGTATTTT
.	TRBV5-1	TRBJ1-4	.	CASRFQPQRNEKLFF	TGCGCCAGCCGCTTTCAGCCCCAGAGGAATGAAAAACTGTTTTTT
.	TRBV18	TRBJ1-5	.	CASSPGGESNQPQHF	TGTGCCAGCTCACCAGGGGGGGAGAGCAATCAGCCCCAGCATTTT
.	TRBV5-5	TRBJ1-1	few	CASKWGVGTEAFF	TGTGCCAGCAAATGGGGGGTCGGCACTGAAGCTTTCTTT
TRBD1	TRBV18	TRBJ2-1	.	CASSPYGTGNSYNEQFF	TGTGCCAGCTCACCTTATGGGACAGGGAACTCCTACAATGAGCAGTTCTTC
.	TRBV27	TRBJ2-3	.	CASSPWTVRSGESADTQYF	TGTGCCAGCAGTCCATGGACGGTCCGGTCGGGAGAATCCGCAGATACGCAGTATTTT
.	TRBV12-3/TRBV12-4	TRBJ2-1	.	CASNRGNYNEQFF	TGTGCCAGCAATCGGGGGAACTACAATGAGCAGTTCTTC
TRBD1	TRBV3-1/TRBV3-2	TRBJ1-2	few	CASSQVRQGGGYTF	TGTGCCAGCAGCCAAGTCCGACAGGGCGGGGGCTACACCTTC
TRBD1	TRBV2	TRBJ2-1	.	CASSTIGTGGDEQFF	TGTGCCAGCAGTACAATAGGGACAGGTGGGGATGAGCAGTTCTTC
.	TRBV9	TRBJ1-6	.	CASSGIQGSPLHF	TGTGCCAGCAGCGGGATACAGGGATCACCCCTCCACTTT
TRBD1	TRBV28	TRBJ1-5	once	CASSPAGQGGSQPQHF	TGTGCCAGCAGTCCGGCGGGACAGGGAGGTAGTCAGCCCCAGCATTTT
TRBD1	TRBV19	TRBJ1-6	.	CASSIPTGRNSPLHF	TGTGCCAGTAGTATTCCGACAGGGAGGAATTCACCCCTCCACTTT
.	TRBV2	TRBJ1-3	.	CASRGVRGGPLSGNTIYF	TGTGCCAGCAGGGGAGTGAGGGGGGGGCCGCTCTCTGGAAACACCATATATTTT
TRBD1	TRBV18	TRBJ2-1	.	CASSPSTGANEQFF	TGTGCCAGCTCACCATCCACAGGGGCCAATGAGCAGTTCTTC
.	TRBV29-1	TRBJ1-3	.	CSVTEGSGNTIYF	TGCAGCGTCACGGAGGGCTCTGGAAACACCATATATTTT
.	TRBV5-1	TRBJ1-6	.	CASSLGGRGNSPLHF	TGCGCCAGCAGCTTGGGGGGGCGCGGTAATTCACCCCTCCACTTT
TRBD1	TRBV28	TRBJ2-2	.	CASSRTGRNTGELFF	TGTGCCAGCAGCCGGACAGGGAGAAACACCGGGGAGCTGTTTTTT
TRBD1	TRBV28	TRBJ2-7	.	CASIKTGRSYEQYF	TGTGCCAGCATCAAGACAGGGCGCTCCTACGAGCAGTACTTC
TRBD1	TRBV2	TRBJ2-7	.	CASSGTGAHEQYF	TGTGCCAGCAGTGGGACAGGGGCCCACGAGCAGTACTTC
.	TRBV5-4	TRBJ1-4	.	CASSRSYGTPTNEKLFF	TGTGCCAGCAGCAGATCCTATGGGACACCAACTAATGAAAAACTGTTTTTT
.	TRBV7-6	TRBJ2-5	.	CASSLYTLHGETQYF	TGTGCCAGCAGCTTATATACCTTACACGGGGAGACCCAGTACTTC
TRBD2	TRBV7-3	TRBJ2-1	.	CASSLERGEQFF	TGTGCCAGCAGCTTAGAGCGGGGGGAGCAGTTCTTC
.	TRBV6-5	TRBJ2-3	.	CASTSTGDTQYF	TGTGCCAGCACCTCAACCGGAGATACGCAGTATTTT
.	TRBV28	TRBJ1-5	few	CASVSSSNQPQHF	TGTGCCAGCGTTTCTTCTAGCAATCAGCCCCAGCATTTT